The clone carrying this T cell receptor beta chain was found many times. The study amplified TCR beta CDR3 regions using RNA transcripts. HTBI primers served in a first-round RT-PCR, which a second-round multiplex PCR followed. From the multiplex PCR reads, TCRdb called clonotypes with MiXCR, one entry per CDR3 protein. The sample gives more than 1,000,000 distinct CDR3 sequences, 36% of which show up once; 11% is in the top ten. The germline V gene has CDR1 SNHLY and CDR2 FYNNEI. The CDR3 covers 15 residues. V gave up 2 bases and J gave up 7 bases; unmatched junction bases: 7. The data originate from a study of Graves' ophthalmopathy and Graves' hyperthyroidism. Other autoimmune diseases, uncontrolled infections, pregnancy and lactation each led to patient exclusion.

This clonotype originated in an adult man with Graves' hyperthyroidism. V is TRBV2 and J is TRBJ2-2, with 7 bases fitting TRBD2. Sequencing was carried out using peripheral blood or thyroid tissue (not recorded which). The CDR3 DNA is TGTGCCAGCAGTGAATCGGCGGGAGTGAACGGGGAGCTGTTTTTT. Translation gives CASSESAGVNGELFF.